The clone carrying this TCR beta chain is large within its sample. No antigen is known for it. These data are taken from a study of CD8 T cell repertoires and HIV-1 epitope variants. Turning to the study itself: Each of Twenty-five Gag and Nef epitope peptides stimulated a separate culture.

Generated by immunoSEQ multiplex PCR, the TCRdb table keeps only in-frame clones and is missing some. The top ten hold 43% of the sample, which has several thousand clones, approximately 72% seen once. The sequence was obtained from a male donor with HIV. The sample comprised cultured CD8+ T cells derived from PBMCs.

This CDR3 is CASSLAGQGSYNEQFF. CDR3 nucleotide sequence: TGTGCCAGCAGCTTAGCGGGACAGGGCTCCTACAATGAGCAGTTCTTC. The chain combines TRBV7-8 with TRBJ2-1, with 9 bases matching TRBD1. Germline-derived CDR1 and CDR2 are SGHVS and FQNEAQ. The CDR3 is made up of 16 amino acids. The ends lost 0 bases at V and 0 bases at J; junction bases unmatched: 0.